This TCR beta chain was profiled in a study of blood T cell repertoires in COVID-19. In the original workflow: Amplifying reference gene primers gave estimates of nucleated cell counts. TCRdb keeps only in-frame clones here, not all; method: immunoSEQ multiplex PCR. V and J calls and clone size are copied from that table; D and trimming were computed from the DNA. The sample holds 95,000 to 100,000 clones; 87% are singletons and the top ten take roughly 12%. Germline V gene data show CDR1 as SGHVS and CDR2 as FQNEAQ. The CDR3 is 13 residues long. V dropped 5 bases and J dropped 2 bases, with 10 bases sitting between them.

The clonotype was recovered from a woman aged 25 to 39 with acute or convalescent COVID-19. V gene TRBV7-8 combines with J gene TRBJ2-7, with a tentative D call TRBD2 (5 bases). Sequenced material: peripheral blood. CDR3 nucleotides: TGTGCCAGCAGCAACCGGGGAACCTACGAGCAGTACTTC. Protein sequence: CASSNRGTYEQYF.